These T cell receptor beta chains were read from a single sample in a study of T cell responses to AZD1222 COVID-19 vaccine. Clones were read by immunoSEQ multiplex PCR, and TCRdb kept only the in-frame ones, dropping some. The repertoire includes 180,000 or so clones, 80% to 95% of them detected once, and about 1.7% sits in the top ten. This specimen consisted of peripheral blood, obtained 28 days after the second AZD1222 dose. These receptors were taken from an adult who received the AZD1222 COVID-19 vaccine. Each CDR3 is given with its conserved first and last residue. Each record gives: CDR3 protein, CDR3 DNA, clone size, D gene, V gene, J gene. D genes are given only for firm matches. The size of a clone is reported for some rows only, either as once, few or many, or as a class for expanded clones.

CDR3aa: CASSREGGTAANTGELFF
CDR3nt: TGTGCCAGCAGCCGAGAGGGCGGGACAGCAGCGAACACCGGGGAGCTGTTTTTT
abundance: .
d_gene: .
v_gene: TRBV4-2
j_gene: TRBJ2-2

CDR3aa: CAWREDRGKTHEQYF
CDR3nt: TGTGCCTGGAGGGAAGACAGGGGAAAAACCCACGAGCAGTACTTC
abundance: .
d_gene: TRBD1
v_gene: TRBV30
j_gene: TRBJ2-7

CDR3aa: CASRHGTSGSHEQFF
CDR3nt: TGTGCCAGCAGACATGGGACTAGCGGGAGTCATGAGCAGTTCTTC
abundance: .
d_gene: TRBD2
v_gene: TRBV6-5
j_gene: TRBJ2-1

CDR3aa: CSVDGDTNTEAFF
CDR3nt: TGCAGCGTTGACGGTGACACGAACACTGAAGCTTTCTTT
abundance: .
d_gene: .
v_gene: TRBV29-1
j_gene: TRBJ1-1

CDR3aa: CASTPGGSGYTF
CDR3nt: TGTGCCAGCACCCCGGGAGGGTCCGGCTACACCTTC
abundance: once
d_gene: .
v_gene: TRBV2
j_gene: TRBJ1-2

CDR3aa: CASSMGQGNNQPQHF
CDR3nt: TGTGCCAGTAGTATGGGTCAGGGCAACAATCAGCCCCAGCATTTT
abundance: .
d_gene: .
v_gene: TRBV19
j_gene: TRBJ1-5

CDR3aa: CSVARPAKGGTDTQYF
CDR3nt: TGCAGCGTGGCCAGGCCAGCCAAGGGGGGCACAGATACGCAGTATTTT
abundance: .
d_gene: .
v_gene: TRBV29-1
j_gene: TRBJ2-3

CDR3aa: CASSVDSGSNADTQYF
CDR3nt: TGTGCCAGCAGCGTAGATAGCGGGAGTAACGCAGATACGCAGTATTTT
abundance: .
d_gene: TRBD2
v_gene: TRBV9
j_gene: TRBJ2-3

CDR3aa: CASSLVADTEAFF
CDR3nt: TGTGCCAGCAGCTTAGTCGCCGACACTGAAGCTTTCTTT
abundance: .
d_gene: .
v_gene: TRBV11-2
j_gene: TRBJ1-1

CDR3aa: CASSQTGNSYNEQFF
CDR3nt: TGTGCCAGCAGTCAGACAGGTAACTCCTACAATGAGCAGTTCTTC
abundance: .
d_gene: .
v_gene: TRBV2
j_gene: TRBJ2-1